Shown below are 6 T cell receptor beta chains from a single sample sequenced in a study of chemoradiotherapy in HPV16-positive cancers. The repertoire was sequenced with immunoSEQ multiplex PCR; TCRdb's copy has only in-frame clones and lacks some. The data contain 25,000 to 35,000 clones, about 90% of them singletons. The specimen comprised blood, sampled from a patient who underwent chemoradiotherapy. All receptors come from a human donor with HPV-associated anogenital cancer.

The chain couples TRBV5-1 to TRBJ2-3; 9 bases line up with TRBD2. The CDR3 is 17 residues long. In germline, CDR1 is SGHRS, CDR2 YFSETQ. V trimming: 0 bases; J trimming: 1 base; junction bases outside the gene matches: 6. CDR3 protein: CASSLVPSGTRTDTQYF. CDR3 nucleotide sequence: TGCGCCAGCAGCTTGGTTCCTAGCGGGACCCGCACAGATACGCAGTATTTT.

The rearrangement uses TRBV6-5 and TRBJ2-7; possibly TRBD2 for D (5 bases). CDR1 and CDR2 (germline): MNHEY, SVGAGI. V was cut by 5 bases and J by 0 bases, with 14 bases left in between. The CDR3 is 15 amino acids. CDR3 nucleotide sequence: TGTGCCAGCAGTCCCACCGGGGTGGCCTCCTACGAGCAGTACTTC. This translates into CASSPTGVASYEQYF.

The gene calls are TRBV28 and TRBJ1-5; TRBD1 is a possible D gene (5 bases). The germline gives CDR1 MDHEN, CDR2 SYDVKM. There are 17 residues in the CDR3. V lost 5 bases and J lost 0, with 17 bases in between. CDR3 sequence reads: CASSPPSRDYSNQPQHF. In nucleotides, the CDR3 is TGTGCCAGCAGTCCACCTAGCAGGGACTATAGCAATCAGCCCCAGCATTTT.

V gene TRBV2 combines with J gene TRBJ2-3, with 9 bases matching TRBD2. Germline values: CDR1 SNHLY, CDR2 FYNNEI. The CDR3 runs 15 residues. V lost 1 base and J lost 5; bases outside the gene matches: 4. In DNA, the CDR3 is TGTGCCAGCAGTGAAGGCGGGGGGGCAAGAGATACGCAGTATTTT. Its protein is CASSEGGGARDTQYF.

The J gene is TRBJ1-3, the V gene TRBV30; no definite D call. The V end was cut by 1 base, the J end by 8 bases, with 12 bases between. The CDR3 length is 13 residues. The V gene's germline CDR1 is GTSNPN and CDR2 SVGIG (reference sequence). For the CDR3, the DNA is TGTGCCTGGAGTGGGACCCCTAGGTACACCATATATTTT. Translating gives CAWSGTPRYTIYF.

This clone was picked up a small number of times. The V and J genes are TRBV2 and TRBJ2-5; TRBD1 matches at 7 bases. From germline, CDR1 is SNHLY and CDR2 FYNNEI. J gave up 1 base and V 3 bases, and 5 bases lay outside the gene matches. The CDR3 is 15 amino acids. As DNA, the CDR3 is TGTGCCAGCAGTGAGAGACAGGGCCCCCAAGAGACCCAGTACTTC. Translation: CASSERQGPQETQYF.